What follows are 6 T cell receptor beta chains derived from one specimen sequenced in a study of cytomegalovirus exposure and HLA in healthy donors (dated by TCRdb to about 2017). The library was prepared using the immunoSEQ multiplex PCR assay. Not all clones reach the TCRdb copy of this immuneACCESS table, which keeps in-frame sequences only. Checked studies attribute under half of the gap to unresolved V genes and leave the rest unexplained. This sample lists some 150,000 clones; around nine tenths were detected once. Roughly 1.5% of the sample lies in the top ten. The sequencing input was PBMCs. These receptors originate from a woman aged 30 to 39 in good health and CMV-seronegative.

The count of this clone is one. This sequence joins TRBV5-1 and TRBJ1-2; tentatively, D is TRBD1 (5 bases). The V and J ends lost 0 bases and 5 bases respectively, with 8 bases between them. This CDR3 contains 13 residues. Germline CDR1 SGHRS, CDR2 YFSETQ. The CDR3 DNA reads TGCGCCAGCAGCTTGGCGGGGGAGTATGGCTACACCTTC. This sequence encodes CASSLAGEYGYTF.

This clone was recorded only once. This chain joins TRBV11-3 and TRBJ2-3, with TRBD1 matching over 7 bases. Germline CDR1 SGHNT, CDR2 YENEEA. The J segment lost 6 bases and the V segment lost 4 bases, leaving 4 bases of the junction unmatched. The length of the CDR3 is 13 residues. In DNA, the CDR3 is TGTGCCAGCAGCTCAAGGGACAGCGATACGCAGTATTTT. This gives the protein CASSSRDSDTQYF.

This chain joins TRBV9 and TRBJ2-2; D perhaps matches TRBD2 (6 bases). The V gene lost 3 bases and the J gene lost 3 bases, with 15 bases spanning the gap. The CDR3 runs to 16 residues. Germline CDR1 and CDR2: SGDLS and YYNGEE. The CDR3 region is CASSAPGGVDTGELFF. CDR3 in DNA: TGTGCCAGCAGCGCCCCGGGCGGGGTCGACACCGGGGAGCTGTTTTTT.

This chain links TRBV5-1 with TRBJ1-1; 7 bases are a match to TRBD1. CDR1 SGHRS and CDR2 YFSETQ come from the germline V gene. This CDR3 is 14 amino acids long. J was trimmed by 9 bases and V by 0 bases; bases with no gene match: 8. CDR3 sequence (DNA): TGCGCCAGCAGCTTGGCCGGGGGACAGATGCAAGCTTTCTTT. Translating it yields CASSLAGGQMQAFF. The complete variable domain, with remaining parts taken from reference TRBV5-1 and TRBJ1-1, reads KAGVTQTPRYLIKTRGQQVTLSCSPISGHRSVSWYQQTPGQGLQFLFEYFSETQRNKGNFPGRFSGRQFSNSRSEMNVSTLELGDSALYLCASSLAGGQMQAFFGQGTRLTVV.

The rearrangement joins TRBV5-4 to TRBJ2-7, with TRBD1 as a possible D gene (7 bases). The V gene's germline CDR1 is SGHNT and CDR2 YYREEE (reference sequence). This CDR3 region has 15 residues. V lost 4 bases, J lost 3 bases, and 17 bases lay in between. The CDR3 is CASSQPGTAGYEQYF. CDR3 bases: TGTGCCAGCAGCCAACCCGGGACAGCGGGCTACGAGCAGTACTTC.

V gene TRBV27 combines with J gene TRBJ2-1, with 12 nucleotides matching TRBD2. CDR1 and CDR2 from the germline V gene are MNHEY and SMNVEV (reference sequence). The CDR3 loop spans 15 amino acids. With V trimmed by 8 bases and J by 9 bases, 11 bases remained unmatched. This CDR3 reads CASGFLAGGSVEQFF. CDR3 coding DNA: TGTGCCAGCGGATTCCTAGCGGGGGGGTCTGTTGAGCAGTTCTTC.